A selection of T cell receptor beta chains follows, all from one sample in a study of T cell responses to AZD1222 COVID-19 vaccine. Sequencing used immunoSEQ multiplex PCR; TCRdb keeps in-frame clones, though not all of them. The top ten clones hold approximately 7.7% of a sample with around 180,000 clones, approximately 86% of them seen once. Here the sequenced sample was peripheral blood, taken on day 0 of AZD1222 vaccination. These receptors were taken from an adult in good health. The CDR3 runs from the conserved cysteine through the conserved F or W. A D gene is named only where the DNA matches it firmly. Expanded clones get a size class; other rows say once, few or many, or leave the size out.

v_gene	d_gene	j_gene	len	abundance	CDR3aa	CDR3nt
TRBV6-2/TRBV6-3	-	TRBJ2-7	12	-	CASSPGRYEQYF	TGTGCCAGCAGTCCGGGCCGTTACGAGCAGTACTTC
TRBV27	-	TRBJ1-2	15	-	CASSLVRGQAGGYTF	TGTGCCAGCAGTTTAGTTAGGGGTCAGGCTGGCGGCTACACCTTC
TRBV14	-	TRBJ1-1	13	-	CASSRDLTGVAFF	TGTGCCAGCAGCAGGGACTTAACGGGGGTAGCTTTCTTT
TRBV13	-	TRBJ2-1	12	-	CASSGGGNEQFF	TGTGCCAGCAGCGGTGGGGGCAATGAGCAGTTCTTC
TRBV9	-	TRBJ1-2	15	-	CASSVGAALNYGYTF	TGTGCCAGCAGCGTAGGTGCAGCTCTTAACTATGGCTACACCTTC
TRBV5-1	-	TRBJ2-7	14	few	CASSLFPGTYEQYF	TGCGCCAGCAGCTTGTTCCCAGGCACCTACGAGCAGTACTTC
TRBV6-5	-	TRBJ1-1	13	once	CASGWNRNTEAFF	TGTGCCAGCGGATGGAACAGGAACACTGAAGCTTTCTTT
TRBV19	-	TRBJ1-1	13	many	CASSIRAWNEAFF	TGTGCCAGTAGTATTCGAGCGTGGAATGAAGCTTTCTTT
TRBV4-3	TRBD1	TRBJ1-5	18	-	CASSQDLPTGLSNQPQHF	TGCGCCAGCAGCCAAGACCTTCCGACAGGGTTAAGCAATCAGCCCCAGCATTTT
TRBV6-4	TRBD1	TRBJ2-1	18	-	CASSDLDRARSLGNEQFF	TGTGCCAGCAGTGACCTGGACAGGGCTAGGTCTTTGGGAAATGAGCAGTTCTTC
TRBV5-1	-	TRBJ1-6	18	few	CASSRDGGSSSYNSPLHF	TGCGCCAGCAGCAGGGATGGAGGGTCAAGCTCCTATAATTCACCCCTCCACTTT
TRBV28	-	TRBJ1-2	13	-	CASTVGADYGYTF	TGTGCCAGCACAGTGGGTGCTGACTATGGCTACACCTTC
TRBV18	-	TRBJ1-1	13	-	CASSPPKGTEAFF	TGTGCCAGCTCACCACCCAAGGGTACTGAAGCTTTCTTT
TRBV30	TRBD2	TRBJ2-2	17	-	CAWSRPRTSPREGELFF	TGTGCCTGGAGCCGCCCCCGGACTAGTCCTCGCGAGGGGGAGCTGTTTTTT
TRBV5-4	-	TRBJ1-3	16	-	CASSLGGTGSGNTIYF	TGTGCCAGCAGCTTGGGGGGAACAGGGTCTGGAAACACCATATATTTT
TRBV2	-	TRBJ1-1	13	-	CASRDERQAEAFF	TGTGCCAGCAGGGACGAAAGACAGGCTGAAGCTTTCTTT
TRBV28	TRBD2	TRBJ2-3	15	-	CASSRLAGDTDTQYF	TGTGCCAGCAGTCGACTAGCGGGGGACACAGATACGCAGTATTTT
TRBV7-3	-	TRBJ2-3	14	-	CASSLNGGRDTQYF	TGTGCCAGCAGCTTAAATGGGGGAAGGGATACGCAGTATTTT
TRBV27	-	TRBJ1-5	13	few	CASSFSENQPQHF	TGTGCCAGCAGTTTCTCGGAGAATCAGCCCCAGCATTTT
TRBV7-8	-	TRBJ2-7	13	few	CASRLGLGYEQYF	TGTGCCAGCAGACTGGGCCTGGGGTACGAGCAGTACTTC
TRBV16	-	TRBJ1-4	18	-	CASSPPIDDWAPNEKLFF	TGTGCCAGCAGCCCTCCAATCGACGACTGGGCCCCTAATGAAAAACTGTTTTTT
TRBV7-9	-	TRBJ2-5	15	-	CASSLGSLAQETQYF	TGTGCCAGCAGCTTAGGTTCGCTGGCACAAGAGACCCAGTACTTC
TRBV18	TRBD1	TRBJ1-5	15	few	CASSPPWQGAKPQHF	TGTGCCAGCTCACCACCGTGGCAGGGGGCTAAGCCCCAGCATTTT
TRBV27	-	TRBJ1-5	14	-	CASRGTLYNQPQHF	TGTGCCAGCAGAGGGACACTCTACAATCAGCCCCAGCATTTT
TRBV7-2	-	TRBJ1-5	13	once	CASSLTAAGPQHF	TGTGCCAGCAGCCTCACAGCGGCGGGGCCCCAGCATTTT
TRBV19	-	TRBJ1-5	13	-	CASSIVRDQPQHF	TGTGCCAGTAGTATAGTGAGGGATCAGCCCCAGCATTTT
TRBV2	-	TRBJ1-4	15	few	CASSDKGDLNEKLFF	TGTGCCAGCAGTGATAAAGGCGACCTTAATGAAAAACTGTTTTTT
TRBV10-3	-	TRBJ1-2	15	-	CAISNRDTSNYGYTF	TGTGCCATCAGCAACCGGGACACGAGTAACTATGGCTACACCTTC
TRBV5-1	-	TRBJ2-2	15	-	CASSPSRGTAGELFF	TGCGCCAGCAGCCCCTCAAGAGGGACTGCCGGGGAGCTGTTTTTT
TRBV6-4	-	TRBJ2-5	13	once	CASSDWGWETQYF	TGTGCCAGCAGTGACTGGGGCTGGGAGACCCAGTACTTC
TRBV6-4	TRBD1	TRBJ2-1	16	once	CASSALQGSSYNEQFF	TGTGCCAGCAGTGCCTTACAGGGGAGCTCCTACAATGAGCAGTTCTTC
TRBV29-1	TRBD1	TRBJ2-3	14	-	CSVASGTGADTQYF	TGCAGCGTCGCTTCCGGGACAGGGGCAGATACGCAGTATTTT
TRBV7-9	-	TRBJ1-6	13	-	CASSVEGLSPLHF	TGTGCCAGCAGCGTGGAGGGTCTTTCACCCCTCCACTTT
TRBV24-1	-	TRBJ2-2	16	once	CATSDFGPGGPGELFF	-
TRBV28	TRBD1	TRBJ1-5	14	once	CASSAGGSNQPQHF	TGTGCCAGCAGTGCAGGGGGTAGCAATCAGCCCCAGCATTTT
TRBV4-3	TRBD2	TRBJ2-3	16	-	CASGLAGRTSTDTQYF	TGCGCCAGTGGACTAGCGGGGAGGACTAGCACAGATACGCAGTATTTT
TRBV5-8	TRBD2	TRBJ2-4	14	-	CASSSPWGGPIQYF	TGTGCCAGCAGCTCCCCCTGGGGGGGACCCATTCAGTACTTC
TRBV29-1	-	TRBJ1-1	14	-	CSVAVGGGGTEAFF	TGCAGCGTTGCCGTGGGTGGTGGAGGGACTGAAGCTTTCTTT
TRBV7-3	-	TRBJ2-2	15	-	CASSPAGTNTGELFF	TGTGCCAGCAGCCCCGCAGGAACGAACACCGGGGAGCTGTTTTTT
TRBV9	-	TRBJ1-2	15	-	CASSVGADSLYGYTF	TGTGCCAGCAGCGTAGGGGCAGACTCCCTTTATGGCTACACCTTC
TRBV19	-	TRBJ2-1	14	-	CASSIASSLNEQFF	TGTGCCAGTAGTATAGCTAGTAGCCTCAATGAGCAGTTCTTC
TRBV10-3	TRBD2	TRBJ2-1	16	-	CAISELAGGPHNEQFF	TGTGCCATCAGTGAACTAGCGGGGGGGCCCCACAATGAGCAGTTCTTC
TRBV2	TRBD1	TRBJ2-3	20	-	CASPTQGQGAPLLSTDTQYF	TGTGCCAGCCCCACCCAGGGACAGGGGGCCCCCTTACTAAGCACAGATACGCAGTATTTT
TRBV11-2	TRBD2	TRBJ2-1	14	-	CASSLVPRGVGQFF	TGTGCCAGCAGCTTAGTCCCGCGGGGGGTCGGGCAGTTCTTC
TRBV5-8	-	TRBJ1-1	14	-	CASSAEPGETEAFF	TGTGCCAGCAGCGCCGAGCCAGGGGAAACTGAAGCTTTCTTT
TRBV3-1/TRBV3-2	-	TRBJ1-1	14	-	CASSQDTSYTEAFF	TGTGCCAGCAGCCAAGATACTTCGTACACTGAAGCTTTCTTT
TRBV19	-	TRBJ2-7	16	-	CASSNRQLPSAYEQYF	TGTGCCAGTAGTAATCGACAGCTTCCTTCAGCCTACGAGCAGTACTTC
TRBV19	-	TRBJ2-2	16	few	CASSIGQRANTGELFF	TGTGCCAGTAGTATAGGGCAAAGGGCGAACACCGGGGAGCTGTTTTTT
TRBV30	-	TRBJ1-5	13	few	CACEGGGNQPQHF	TGTGCCTGCGAGGGCGGAGGCAATCAGCCCCAGCATTTT
TRBV27	-	TRBJ1-6	13	-	CASTRTNNSPLHF	TGTGCCAGCACCCGAACTAATAATTCACCCCTCCACTTT
TRBV6-5	-	TRBJ1-1	14	-	CASRNRGRRTEAFF	TGTGCCAGCAGAAATCGGGGTCGGAGAACTGAAGCTTTCTTT